This T cell receptor (beta chain) was sequenced for a study of OX40 agonist ivuxolimab in advanced cancers. Study in general: Patients were given ivuxolimab, an antibody that agonizes OX40 (CD134). Patients were dosed intravenously with ivuxolimab at 0.01 to 10 mg/kg every 2 weeks. Three dose-escalation patients had partial responses: one with hepatocellular carcinoma and two with cutaneous melanoma.

Worth noting for this clone: The sample has other DNA sequences that encode this CDR3 too.

TCRdb's copy holds only in-frame clones and misses some; the assay was immunoSEQ multiplex PCR. This table holds roughly 88,000 clones, around 87% found once. From germline, CDR1 is MDHEN and CDR2 SYDVKM. Trimming took off 4 bases at V and 9 bases at J, with 10 bases between the two ends. The CDR3 totals 12 residues. The V call is TRBV28, the J call TRBJ2-1, with D uncertain. Sequencing used CD4+ or CD8+ T cells sorted from blood, obtained in a trial of the OX40 agonist ivuxolimab. The receptor's source is an adult with an advanced solid tumor such as melanoma, head and neck, liver or kidney cancer. CDR3 sequence reads: CASSSRRAEQFF. CDR3 DNA: TGTGCCAGCAGTTCCCGCCGGGCTGAGCAGTTCTTC.